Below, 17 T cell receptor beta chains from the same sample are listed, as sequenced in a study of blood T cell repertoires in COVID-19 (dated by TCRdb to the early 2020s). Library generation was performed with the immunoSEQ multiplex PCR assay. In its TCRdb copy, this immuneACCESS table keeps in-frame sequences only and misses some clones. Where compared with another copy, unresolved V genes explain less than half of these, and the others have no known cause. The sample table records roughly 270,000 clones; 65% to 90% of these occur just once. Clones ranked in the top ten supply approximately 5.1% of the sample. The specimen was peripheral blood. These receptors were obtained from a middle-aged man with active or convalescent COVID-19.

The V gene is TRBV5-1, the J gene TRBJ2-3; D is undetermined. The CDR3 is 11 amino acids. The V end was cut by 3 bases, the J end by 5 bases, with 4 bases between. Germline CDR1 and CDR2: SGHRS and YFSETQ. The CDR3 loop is CASSSVDTQYF. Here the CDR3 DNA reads TGCGCCAGCAGCTCGGTAGATACGCAGTATTTT.

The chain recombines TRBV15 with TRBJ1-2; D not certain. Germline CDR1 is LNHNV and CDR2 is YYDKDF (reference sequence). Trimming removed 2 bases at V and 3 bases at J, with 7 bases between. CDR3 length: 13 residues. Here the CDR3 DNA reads TGTGCCACCAGCAGATCAGAACACTATGGCTACACCTTC. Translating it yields CATSRSEHYGYTF.

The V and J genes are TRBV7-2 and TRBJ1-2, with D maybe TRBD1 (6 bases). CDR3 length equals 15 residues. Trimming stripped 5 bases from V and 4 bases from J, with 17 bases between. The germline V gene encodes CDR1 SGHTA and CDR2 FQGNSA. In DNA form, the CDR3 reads TGTGCCAGCAGCCCACAACTGGGACAATCCTATGGCTACACCTTC. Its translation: CASSPQLGQSYGYTF.

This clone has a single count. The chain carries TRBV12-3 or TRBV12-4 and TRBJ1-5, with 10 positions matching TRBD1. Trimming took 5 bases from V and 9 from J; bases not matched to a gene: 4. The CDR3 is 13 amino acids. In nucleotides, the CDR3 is TGTGCCAGCAGTCTCCGGGACAGGGGGCCCCAGCATTTT. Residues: CASSLRDRGPQHF.

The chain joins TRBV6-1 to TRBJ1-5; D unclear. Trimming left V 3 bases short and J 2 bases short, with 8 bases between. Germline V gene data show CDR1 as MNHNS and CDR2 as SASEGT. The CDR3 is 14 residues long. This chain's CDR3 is CASSDIRGNQPQHF. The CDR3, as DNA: TGTGCCAGCAGTGACATAAGAGGCAATCAGCCCCAGCATTTT.

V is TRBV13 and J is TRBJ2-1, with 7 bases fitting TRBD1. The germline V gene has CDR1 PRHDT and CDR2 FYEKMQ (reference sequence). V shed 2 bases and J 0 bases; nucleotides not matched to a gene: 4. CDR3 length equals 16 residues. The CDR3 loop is CASSLPDRSSYNEQFF. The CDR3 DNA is TGTGCCAGCAGCTTACCGGACAGGAGCTCCTACAATGAGCAGTTCTTC. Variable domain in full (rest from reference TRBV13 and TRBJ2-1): AAGVIQSPRHLIKEKRETATLKCYPIPRHDTVYWYQQGPGQDPQFLISFYEKMQSDKGSIPDRFSAQQFSDYHSELNMSSLELGDSALYFCASSLPDRSSYNEQFFGPGTRLTVL.

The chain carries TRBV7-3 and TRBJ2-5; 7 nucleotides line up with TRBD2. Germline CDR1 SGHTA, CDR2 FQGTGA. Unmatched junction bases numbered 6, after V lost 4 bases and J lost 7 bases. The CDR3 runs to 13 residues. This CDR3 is CASSSGGLGTQYF. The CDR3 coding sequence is TGTGCCAGCAGCTCGGGAGGTCTTGGGACCCAGTACTTC. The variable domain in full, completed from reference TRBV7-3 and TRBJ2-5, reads GAGVSQTPSNKVTEKGKYVELRCDPISGHTALYWYRQSLGQGPEFLIYFQGTGAADDSGLPNDRFFAVRPEGSVSTLKIQRTERGDSAVYLCASSSGGLGTQYFGPGTRLLVL.

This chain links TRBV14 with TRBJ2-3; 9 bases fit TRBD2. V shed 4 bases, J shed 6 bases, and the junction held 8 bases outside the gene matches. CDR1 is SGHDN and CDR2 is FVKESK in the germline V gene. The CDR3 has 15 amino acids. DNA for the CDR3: TGTGCCAGCAGCCGTGGTAGCGGGAGAACGGATACGCAGTATTTT. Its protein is CASSRGSGRTDTQYF.

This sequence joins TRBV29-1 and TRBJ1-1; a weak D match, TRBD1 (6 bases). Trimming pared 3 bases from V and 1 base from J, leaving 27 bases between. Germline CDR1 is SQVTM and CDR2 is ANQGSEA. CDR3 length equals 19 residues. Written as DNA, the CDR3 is TGCAGCGTTGAGGGCCGGGGTAGAGAGACGGGACAAAAGAACACTGAAGCTTTCTTT. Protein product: CSVEGRGRETGQKNTEAFF.

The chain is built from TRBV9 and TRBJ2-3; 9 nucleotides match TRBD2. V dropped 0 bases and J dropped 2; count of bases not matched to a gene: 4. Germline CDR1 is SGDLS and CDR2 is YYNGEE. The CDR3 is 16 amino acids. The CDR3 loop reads CASSVASGILTDTQYF. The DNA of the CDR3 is TGTGCCAGCAGCGTAGCTAGCGGGATACTCACAGATACGCAGTATTTT. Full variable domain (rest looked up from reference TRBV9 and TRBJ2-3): DSGVTQTPKHLITATGQRVTLRCSPRSGDLSVYWYQQSLDQGLQFLIQYYNGEERAKGNILERFSAQQFPDLHSELNLSSLELGDSALYFCASSVASGILTDTQYFGPGTRLTVL.

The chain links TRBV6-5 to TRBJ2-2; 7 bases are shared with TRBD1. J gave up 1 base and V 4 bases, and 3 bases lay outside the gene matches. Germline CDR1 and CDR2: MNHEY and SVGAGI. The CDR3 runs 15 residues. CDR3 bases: TGTGCCAGCAGTTGGACAGGTTGGAACACCGGGGAGCTGTTTTTT. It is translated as CASSWTGWNTGELFF.

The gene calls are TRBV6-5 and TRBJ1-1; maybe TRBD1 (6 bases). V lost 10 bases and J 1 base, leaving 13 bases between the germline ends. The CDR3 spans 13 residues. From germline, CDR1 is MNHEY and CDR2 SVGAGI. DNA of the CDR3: TGTGCCACTAAGGACAGACCGAACACTGAAGCTTTCTTT. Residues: CATKDRPNTEAFF.

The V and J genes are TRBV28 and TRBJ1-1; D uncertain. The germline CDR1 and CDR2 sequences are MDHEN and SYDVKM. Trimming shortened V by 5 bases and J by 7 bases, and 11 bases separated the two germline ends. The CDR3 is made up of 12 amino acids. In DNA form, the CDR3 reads TGTGCCAGCAGTATAATAAGAGGTGAAGCTTTCTTT. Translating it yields CASSIIRGEAFF.

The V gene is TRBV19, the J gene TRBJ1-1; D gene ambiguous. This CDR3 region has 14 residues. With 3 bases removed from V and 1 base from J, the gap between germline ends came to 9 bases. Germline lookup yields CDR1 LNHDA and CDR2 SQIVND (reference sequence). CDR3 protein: CASSMRGTNTEAFF. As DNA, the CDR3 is TGTGCCAGTAGTATGAGAGGCACGAACACTGAAGCTTTCTTT.

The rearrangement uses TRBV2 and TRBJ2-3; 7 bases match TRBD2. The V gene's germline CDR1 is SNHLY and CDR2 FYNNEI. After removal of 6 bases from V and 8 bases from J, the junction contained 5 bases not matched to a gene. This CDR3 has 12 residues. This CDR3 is CASRKTSVTQYF. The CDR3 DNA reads TGTGCCAGCAGGAAAACTAGCGTTACGCAGTATTTT. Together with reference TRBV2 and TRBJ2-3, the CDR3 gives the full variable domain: EPEVTQTPSHQVTQMGQEVILRCVPISNHLYFYWYRQILGQKVEFLVSFYNNEISEKSEIFDDQFSVERPDGSNFTLKIRSTKLEDSAMYFCASRKTSVTQYFGPGTRLTVL.

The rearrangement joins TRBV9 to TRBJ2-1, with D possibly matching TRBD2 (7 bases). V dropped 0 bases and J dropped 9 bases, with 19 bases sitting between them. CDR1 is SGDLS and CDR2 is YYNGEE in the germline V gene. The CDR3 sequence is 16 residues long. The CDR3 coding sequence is TGTGCCAGCAGCGTAGGGGGAGGGCAGGGGAGGAGTGAGCAGTTCTTC. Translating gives CASSVGGGQGRSEQFF.

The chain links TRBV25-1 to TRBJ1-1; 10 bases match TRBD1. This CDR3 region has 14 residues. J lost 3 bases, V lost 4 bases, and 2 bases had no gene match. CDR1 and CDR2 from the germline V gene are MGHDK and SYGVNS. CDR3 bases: TGTGCCAGCAGTGGGGACAGGGGCGACACTGAAGCTTTCTTT. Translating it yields CASSGDRGDTEAFF.